Each of the 9 T cell receptor beta chains below was sequenced from the same sample in a study of OX40 agonist ivuxolimab in advanced cancers. Here immunoSEQ multiplex PCR was the method, and the copy in TCRdb shows in-frame clones only, minus some. Of approximately 50,000 clones listed, 80% to 85% are singletons. The material was CD4+ or CD8+ T cells sorted from blood, obtained in a trial of the OX40 agonist ivuxolimab. Every receptor here comes from an adult with an advanced solid tumor such as melanoma, head and neck, liver or kidney cancer.

V gene TRBV21-1 combines with J gene TRBJ2-1; the listed D gene, TRBD2, was not tested against the DNA. TRBV21-1 represents a pseudogene. The CDR3 totals 18 residues. DNA of the CDR3: TGTGCCAGCAGTGTAGCTCTAGCGCTACACCATTCCGACAATGAGCAGTTCTTC. Its translation is CASSVALALHHSDNEQFF.

This clone was detected only a few times. This rearrangement joins TRBV2 to TRBJ1-6; D is unresolved. Germline CDR1 and CDR2: SNHLY and FYNNEI. The CDR3 is 11 residues long. The V and J ends lost 6 bases and 9 bases respectively, with 6 bases between them. The CDR3 reads CASRIGSPLHF. For the CDR3, the DNA is TGTGCCAGCAGGATCGGTTCACCCCTCCACTTT.

This chain connects TRBV19 to TRBJ2-1; D possibly uses TRBD1 or TRBD2 (5 bases each). The V end was cut by 3 bases, the J end by 2 bases, with 14 bases between. The germline V gene has CDR1 LNHDA and CDR2 SQIVND (reference sequence). This CDR3 comprises 16 residues. The CDR3 is CASSMEQGAPYNEQFF. The CDR3 coding sequence is TGTGCCAGTAGTATGGAGCAGGGAGCCCCCTACAATGAGCAGTTCTTC.

The CDR3 reads CASSLGQGLWQPQHF. The CDR3 coding sequence is TGTGCCAGCAGCTTAGGACAGGGACTGTGGCAGCCCCAGCATTTT. V is TRBV5-6 and J is TRBJ1-5, with TRBD1 matching over 8 bases. After removal of 2 bases from V and 7 bases from J, the junction contained 8 bases not matched to a gene. The CDR3 has 15 residues. In germline, CDR1 is SGHDT, CDR2 YYEEEE.

V usage is TRBV9 and J usage is TRBJ1-1, with TRBD1 identical over 7 bases. Trimming at V came to 4 bases and at J to 0 bases, leaving 12 bases not matched to a gene. This CDR3 comprises 17 residues. Germline V CDR1 and CDR2: SGDLS, YYNGEE. The DNA for the CDR3 is TGTGCCAGCAGCACTAGAGCCACCGGGACAGTGAACACTGAAGCTTTCTTT. This encodes CASSTRATGTVNTEAFF.

The gene calls are TRBV7-9 and TRBJ2-2, with 7 bases that match TRBD2. Trimming at V came to 8 bases and at J to 0 bases, leaving 6 bases not matched to a gene. CDR3 length: 15 amino acids. Germline V gene data show CDR1 as SEHNR and CDR2 as FQNEAQ (reference sequence). The CDR3 region is CASVATSTNTGELFF. In DNA, the CDR3 is TGTGCCAGCGTGGCGACTAGCACGAACACCGGGGAGCTGTTTTTT.

The gene calls are TRBV7-9 and TRBJ2-7; 8 bases align to TRBD1. The germline V gene has CDR1 SEHNR and CDR2 FQNEAQ (reference sequence). There are 14 residues in the CDR3. The J segment lost 3 bases and the V segment lost 7 bases, leaving 8 bases of the junction unmatched. The CDR3 loop is CASTFGQGNYEQYF. The CDR3 bases are TGTGCCAGCACCTTTGGACAGGGAAACTACGAGCAGTACTTC.

The chain's CDR3 is CASSARTGGSYEQYF. Written as DNA, the CDR3 is TGTGCCAGCAGTGCTAGGACAGGGGGTTCCTACGAGCAGTACTTC. The chain combines TRBV2 with TRBJ2-7; TRBD1 matches 10 bases. J was trimmed by 1 base and V by 4 bases; bases with no gene match: 4. The CDR3 has 15 residues. Germline V gene lookup returns CDR1 SNHLY and CDR2 FYNNEI.

This chain uses TRBV6-5 with TRBJ2-7; 10 bases are a match to TRBD2. Germline values: CDR1 MNHEY, CDR2 SVGAGI. CDR3 length: 14 amino acids. The ends lost 6 bases at V and 4 bases at J; junction bases unmatched: 6. The CDR3 DNA reads as TGTGCCAGCAGCTACACTAGCGGGGTATACGAGCAGTACTTC. Translation: CASSYTSGVYEQYF.